The 9 T cell receptor beta chains below were found in one sample sequenced in a study of blood T cell repertoires in COVID-19 (dated by TCRdb to 2020 to 2021). To prepare the library, the immunoSEQ multiplex PCR assay was applied. This is the immuneACCESS table as TCRdb keeps it, with only in-frame sequences that have V and J called. A part of the clones is gone; compared with another copy, unresolved V genes explain less than half, and the rest is unexplained. This sample lists around 46,000 clones; 85% to 90% were detected once. The ten top clones hold less than 6.5% of the sample. Sequencing input: peripheral blood. The receptors come from a man aged 35 to 55 with active COVID-19.

The chain employs TRBV6-1 and TRBJ2-5; 11 nucleotides agree with TRBD2. The CDR3 is made up of 17 amino acids. From germline, CDR1 is MNHNS and CDR2 SASEGT. V lost 4 bases and J lost 4; bases outside the gene matches: 11. CDR3 DNA sequence: TGTGCCAGCAGTGGGCGGACTAGCGGGCCGCTCTTAGAGACCCAGTACTTC. The encoded protein is CASSGRTSGPLLETQYF.

The chain uses TRBV4-2 and TRBJ1-2; perhaps TRBD1 as D (5 bases). Trimming removed 0 bases at V and 1 base at J, with 12 bases between. This CDR3 comprises 16 residues. Germline V gene lookup returns CDR1 LGHNA and CDR2 YNFKEQ. The chain's CDR3 is CASSQEVRGGNYGYTF. CDR3 bases: TGTGCCAGCAGCCAAGAAGTGCGGGGCGGTAACTATGGCTACACCTTC.

The chain uses TRBV3-1 (or the pseudogene TRBV3-2) and TRBJ1-1; TRBD1 might be the D (5 bases). The V gene's germline CDR1 is LGHDT and CDR2 YNNKEL (reference sequence). The length of the CDR3 is 17 residues. The germline V and J ends were trimmed by 6 bases and 0 bases, with 20 bases remaining between them. The CDR3 region is CASSQTGFSRMNTEAFF. For the CDR3, the DNA is TGTGCCAGCAGTCAAACAGGTTTTTCTCGAATGAACACTGAAGCTTTCTTT.

This sequence joins TRBV7-9 and TRBJ2-7; D gene ambiguous. Trimming left V 4 bases short and J 3 bases short, with 10 bases between. Looked up from germline, CDR1 is SEHNR and CDR2 is FQNEAQ (reference sequence). This CDR3 comprises 13 residues. Here the CDR3 reads CASSSKTGYEQYF. The CDR3, as DNA: TGTGCCAGCAGCTCAAAGACGGGCTACGAGCAGTACTTC.

This chain links TRBV13 with TRBJ1-6; a possible D gene is TRBD1 (5 bases). CDR1 PRHDT and CDR2 FYEKMQ come from the germline V gene (reference sequence). V lost 6 bases and J lost 5, with 8 bases in between. The CDR3 consists of 13 residues. The DNA for the CDR3 is TGTGCCAGCAGGGAAGGGGATAATTCACCCCTCCACTTT. Translating it yields CASREGDNSPLHF.

V gene TRBV28 combines with J gene TRBJ2-5; the match to TRBD2 covers 9 bases. V dropped 7 bases and J dropped 5; count of bases not matched to a gene: 2. The CDR3 has 12 residues. Germline V gene lookup returns CDR1 MDHEN and CDR2 SYDVKM. Written as DNA, the CDR3 is TGTGCCAGCACGGCGGGAGGGGAGACCCAGTACTTC. Translated: CASTAGGETQYF. The complete variable domain, with remaining parts taken from reference TRBV28 and TRBJ2-5, reads DVKVTQSSRYLVKRTGEKVFLECVQDMDHENMFWYRQDPGLGLRLIYFSYDVKMKEKGDIPEGYSVSREKKERFSLILESASTNQTSMYLCASTAGGETQYFGPGTRLLVL.

In its sample, this clone was seen once. V usage is TRBV28 and J usage is TRBJ1-3; a weak D match, TRBD1 (6 bases). The CDR3 loop spans 16 amino acids. Trimming cost V 6 bases and J 0 bases, with 15 bases left between them. CDR1 is MDHEN, CDR2 SYDVKM, per germline. This chain's CDR3 is CASRLGGRVSGNTIYF. DNA for the CDR3: TGTGCCAGCAGGCTTGGGGGCCGTGTCTCTGGAAACACCATATATTTT.

This clone was counted only a few times. The chain uses TRBV7-9 and TRBJ2-7, with D uncertain. The germline CDR1 and CDR2 sequences are SEHNR and FQNEAQ (reference sequence). This CDR3 is built from 14 residues. The V gene lost 1 base and the J gene lost 0 bases, with 7 bases spanning the gap. CDR3: CASSLDTFSYEQYF. The DNA of the CDR3 is TGTGCCAGCAGCTTAGACACCTTCTCCTACGAGCAGTACTTC.

V and J are TRBV6-6 and TRBJ2-7; TRBD1 matches at 9 bases. This CDR3 is built from 14 residues. Germline V gene data show CDR1 as MNHNY and CDR2 as SVGAGI (reference sequence). Germline trimming cut 6 bases from V and 6 bases from J; bases unmatched to any gene: 9. The CDR3 loop reads CASRPGTGSREQYF. CDR3 bases: TGTGCCAGCAGACCTGGGACAGGGAGTCGCGAGCAGTACTTC.